A single sample gave rise to the 13 T cell receptor beta chains below, sequenced in a study of beta chain features in type 1 diabetes. Expressed TCRB transcripts were sequenced because the isolated RNA had all been reverse transcribed beforehand. Profiled with immunoSEQ multiplex PCR; TCRdb holds only in-frame clones, not every one. The sample contains 130,000 to 150,000 clones, about 7.1% of which appear only once. The source material was central memory CD4+ T cells from blood. These receptors came from a woman under 40 in good health.

The chain recombines TRBV18 with TRBJ2-7; 7 bases match TRBD1. This CDR3 is 14 amino acids long. Germline values: CDR1 KGHSH, CDR2 LQKENI. The V segment lost 3 bases and the J segment 3 bases; nucleotides outside the gene matches: 5. The DNA of the CDR3 is TGTGCCAGCTCACCGGGACAGAGAAACTACGAGCAGTACTTC. Translating gives CASSPGQRNYEQYF.

This clone showed up many times. This chain uses TRBV7-2 with TRBJ2-6; TRBD1 might be the D (5 bases). The germline gives CDR1 SGHTA, CDR2 FQGNSA. Trimming removed 5 bases at V and 3 bases at J, with 11 bases between. CDR3 length equals 15 residues. CDR3 region: CASSPQGGGANVLTF. CDR3 coding DNA: TGTGCCAGCAGCCCTCAGGGTGGTGGGGCCAACGTCCTGACTTTC.

This clone has only a few counts. The genes are TRBV19 and TRBJ2-7, with D possibly matching TRBD1 (5 bases). This CDR3 has 14 residues. Germline V gene lookup returns CDR1 LNHDA and CDR2 SQIVND (reference sequence). Trimming took off 3 bases at V and 4 bases at J, with 13 bases between the two ends. This CDR3 is CASSIKWGRYEQYF. The CDR3 DNA reads as TGTGCCAGTAGTATTAAATGGGGCCGGTACGAGCAGTACTTC. The full variable domain, its missing parts supplied by reference TRBV19 and TRBJ2-7, is DGGITQSPKYLFRKEGQNVTLSCEQNLNHDAMYWYRQDPGQGLRLIYYSQIVNDFQKGDIAEGYSVSREKKESFPLTVTSAQKNPTAFYLCASSIKWGRYEQYFGPGTRLTVT.

Only a few counts were recorded for this clone. The V and J genes are TRBV9 and TRBJ2-1; 10 bases align to TRBD2. With 4 bases clipped from V and 5 bases from J, the junction kept 9 bases outside the gene matches. CDR1 and CDR2 (germline): SGDLS, YYNGEE. This CDR3 comprises 16 residues. CDR3 loop: CASSYIAGGTNNEQFF. In DNA, the CDR3 is TGTGCCAGCAGCTACATAGCGGGAGGTACGAACAATGAGCAGTTCTTC.

The chain couples TRBV18 to TRBJ2-5; 7 positions agree with TRBD2. The length of the CDR3 is 14 residues. Germline V gene data show CDR1 as KGHSH and CDR2 as LQKENI. Trimming removed 3 bases from V and 9 bases from J; junction bases left unmatched: 10. CDR3 sequence (DNA): TGTGCCAGCTCACCCGGGACTATTTTCGGAGCCCAGTACTTC. It yields the protein CASSPGTIFGAQYF.

This clone appeared a few times. The gene calls are TRBV28 and TRBJ2-5; 9 nucleotides align to TRBD1. The CDR3 length is 15 residues. Germline lookup yields CDR1 MDHEN and CDR2 SYDVKM. V lost 6 bases, J lost 5 bases, and 10 bases stayed unmatched. CDR3 loop: CASSPGQGFKETQYF. The CDR3 coding sequence is TGTGCCAGCAGCCCGGGACAGGGCTTTAAGGAGACCCAGTACTTC.

The DNA for the CDR3 is TGTGCCAGCATCTCCAGCTCGGGGGGTCAGCCCCAGCATTTT. Translation: CASISSSGGQPQHF. V and J are TRBV6-6 and TRBJ1-5; D may be TRBD1 (5 bases). Germline V CDR1 and CDR2: MNHNY, SVGAGI (reference sequence). This CDR3 has 14 residues. Trimming pared 7 bases from V and 6 bases from J, leaving 16 bases between.

In its sample, this clone was seen many times. The rearrangement uses TRBV4-1 and TRBJ2-7; perhaps TRBD2 as D (6 bases). Germline V lookup: CDR1 MGHRA, CDR2 YSYEKL. Deletions cut 1 base from V and 2 bases from J, with 15 bases between. The CDR3 covers 16 residues. The CDR3 nucleotides are TGCGCCAGCAGCCAAGTAGTTCAGGACTATCCCTACGAGCAGTACTTC. Protein product: CASSQVVQDYPYEQYF.

The chain links TRBV7-3 to TRBJ2-7; D possibly corresponds to TRBD1 (5 bases). This CDR3 region has 13 residues. Trimming took 2 bases from V and 7 from J, leaving 12 bases between them. Germline V gene lookup returns CDR1 SGHTA and CDR2 FQGTGA. DNA for the CDR3: TGTGCCAGCAGCTTATGGCTCAGGGAAGAGCAGTACTTC. Its translation is CASSLWLREEQYF.

This clone has a handful of counts. The chain joins TRBV9 to TRBJ2-1; TRBD2 matches 11 bases. The CDR3 loop spans 21 amino acids. From germline, CDR1 is SGDLS and CDR2 YYNGEE. Unmatched junction bases numbered 17, after V lost 0 bases and J lost 3 bases. This CDR3 is CASSVAKTVLAGGFDYNEQFF. Written as DNA, the CDR3 is TGTGCCAGCAGCGTAGCTAAGACGGTCCTAGCGGGAGGCTTCGACTACAATGAGCAGTTCTTC.

The table lists this clone with a few counts. The chain links TRBV6-6 to TRBJ2-1; the match to TRBD2 covers 10 bases. The CDR3 covers 13 residues. Unmatched junction bases numbered 5, after V lost 0 bases and J lost 15 bases. CDR1 is MNHNY, CDR2 SVGAGI, per germline (reference sequence). The CDR3 sequence is CASSYSYRTSGFF. CDR3 bases: TGTGCCAGCAGTTACTCGTATCGGACTAGCGGGTTCTTC.

The genes are TRBV4-3 and TRBJ2-7, with 9 bases fitting TRBD2. V dropped 3 bases and J dropped 4; count of bases not matched to a gene: 7. This CDR3 has 15 residues. Germline V gene sequence: CDR1 LGHNA, CDR2 YSLEER. In DNA form, the CDR3 reads TGCGCCAGCAGCCACGAACTAGCGGGTCCATACGAGCAGTACTTC. Translation gives CASSHELAGPYEQYF.

Only a few counts were recorded for this clone. This chain connects TRBV30 to TRBJ2-2; D is perhaps TRBD1 (5 bases). Between the trimmed V and J ends, which lost 5 bases and 5 bases, there was a span of 18 bases. Germline CDR1 and CDR2: GTSNPN and SVGIG (reference sequence). The CDR3 is 15 residues long. The CDR3 DNA follows: TGTGCCTGGCGATTGGACACCCGAGGAACCGGGGAGCTGTTTTTT. It translates to CAWRLDTRGTGELFF.